The 26 T cell receptor beta chains presented below share a single source sample, sequenced in a study of somatic mutations in cytotoxic T cells in rheumatoid arthritis. Assay used: immunoSEQ multiplex PCR; TCRdb lists only in-frame clones, some missing. The sample has 25,000 to 30,000 clones, 82% seen once. Sequencing input: CD8+ T cells sorted from blood. The receptors come from a man aged 50-60 years in good health.

The rearrangement joins TRBV9 to TRBJ2-1; D gene uncertain. Germline CDR1 SGDLS, CDR2 YYNGEE. This CDR3 is 15 amino acids long. Between the trimmed V and J ends, which lost 3 bases and 0 bases, there was a span of 10 bases. The CDR3: CASSAPGSSYNEQFF. CDR3 DNA: TGTGCCAGCAGCGCACCTGGAAGCTCCTACAATGAGCAGTTCTTC.

The chain links TRBV7-9 to TRBJ2-3, with D possibly matching TRBD1 (6 bases). The CDR3 spans 16 residues. The ends were cut back, 8 bases at V and 0 bases at J, with 18 bases in the middle. Germline V gene data show CDR1 as SEHNR and CDR2 as FQNEAQ (reference sequence). The CDR3 nucleotides read TGTGCCAGCCCTCCATTTGGACAGCGTAGCACAGATACGCAGTATTTT. As protein: CASPPFGQRSTDTQYF.

The rearrangement links TRBV21-1 to TRBJ1-4. TRBV21-1 is a pseudogene locus. The CDR3 consists of 17 residues. The CDR3 region is CASSKAAAGGSNEKLFF. The CDR3 region has the DNA TGTGCCAGCAGCAAAGCAGCGGCCGGAGGGTCAAATGAAAAACTGTTTTTT.

This clone came up a few times. The genes are TRBV7-2 and TRBJ2-7; 12 bases are a match to TRBD2. V shed 5 bases, J shed 4 bases, and the junction held 3 bases outside the gene matches. The CDR3 totals 14 residues. Per germline, CDR1 SGHTA and CDR2 FQGNSA. This CDR3 reads CASSPTSGRYEQYF. CDR3 coding DNA: TGTGCCAGCAGCCCTACTAGCGGGAGGTACGAGCAGTACTTC. The whole variable domain, remainder taken from reference TRBV7-2 and TRBJ2-7, is GAGVSQSPSNKVTEKGKDVELRCDPISGHTALYWYRQSLGQGLEFLIYFQGNSAPDKSGLPSDRFSAERTGGSVSTLTIQRTQQEDSAVYLCASSPTSGRYEQYFGPGTRLTVT.

The table lists this clone with a count of one. The rearrangement uses TRBV11-2 and TRBJ2-1; no firm D call. CDR1 is SGHAT and CDR2 is FQNNGV in the germline V gene. Trimming cost V 6 bases and J 6 bases, with 6 bases left between them. The CDR3 is made up of 11 amino acids. The CDR3 nucleotides are TGTGCCAGCAGTTGGAGCAATGAGCAGTTCTTC. Translating it yields CASSWSNEQFF. The entire variable domain, with the rest obtained from reference TRBV11-2 and TRBJ2-1, is as follows: EAGVAQSPRYKIIEKRQSVAFWCNPISGHATLYWYQQILGQGPKLLIQFQNNGVVDDSQLPKDRFSAERLKGVDSTLKIQPAKLEDSAVYLCASSWSNEQFFGPGTRLTVL.

The rearrangement links TRBV28 to TRBJ2-1; 9 bases match TRBD2. The length of the CDR3 is 14 residues. The germline CDR1 and CDR2 sequences are MDHEN and SYDVKM. V dropped 2 bases and J dropped 5; count of bases not matched to a gene: 1. The CDR3 bases are TGTGCCAGCAGTTTAGGACTAGCGAACAATGAGCAGTTCTTC. Protein: CASSLGLANNEQFF. Full variable domain (missing parts from reference TRBV28 and TRBJ2-1): DVKVTQSSRYLVKRTGEKVFLECVQDMDHENMFWYRQDPGLGLRLIYFSYDVKMKEKGDIPEGYSVSREKKERFSLILESASTNQTSMYLCASSLGLANNEQFFGPGTRLTVL.

The chain recombines TRBV6-5 with TRBJ2-1; TRBD2 is a possible D gene (6 bases). CDR3 size: 13 residues. Trimming stripped 8 bases from V and 4 bases from J, with 12 bases between. Germline CDR1 and CDR2: MNHEY and SVGAGI. The CDR3 DNA reads TGTGCCAGCGGCTCTAGCGCGTACAATGAGCAGTTCTTC. Amino acids: CASGSSAYNEQFF.

The chain couples TRBV11-2 to TRBJ2-1; no reliable D call. The ends were cut back, 3 bases at V and 0 bases at J, with 15 bases in the middle. Germline V lookup: CDR1 SGHAT, CDR2 FQNNGV. The CDR3 is made up of 17 amino acids. CDR3 protein: CASSLRNQLSSYNEQFF. The CDR3 region has the DNA TGTGCCAGCAGCTTGCGGAACCAACTGAGCTCCTACAATGAGCAGTTCTTC.

This clone was observed a few times. This chain links TRBV11-2 with TRBJ1-1, with D unresolved. Per germline, CDR1 SGHAT and CDR2 FQNNGV. Trimming took off 4 bases at V and 5 bases at J, with 5 bases between the two ends. The CDR3 spans 11 residues. The CDR3 coding sequence is TGTGCCAGCAGCTCGGGGACTGAAGCTTTCTTT. Residues: CASSSGTEAFF.

This clone appeared a single time. As DNA, the CDR3 is TGTGCCAGCAGGGATGGTGACAATGAGCAGTTCTTC. The encoded protein is CASRDGDNEQFF. J is TRBJ2-1 and V is TRBV6-1; no definite D call. CDR1 and CDR2 from the germline V gene are MNHNS and SASEGT. This CDR3 spans 12 amino acids. The ends were cut back, 6 bases at V and 5 bases at J, with 8 bases in the middle.

The V call is TRBV5-4, the J call TRBJ1-2; D unresolved. Germline values: CDR1 SGHNT, CDR2 YYREEE (reference sequence). V was pared by 5 bases and J by 0 bases, with 20 bases between. The CDR3 totals 17 residues. CDR3 sequence reads: CASRKLEGRNSNYGYTF. The CDR3 nucleotides read TGTGCCAGCAGAAAACTGGAGGGCCGGAACTCTAACTATGGCTACACCTTC.

The rearrangement links TRBV30 to TRBJ2-2, with D perhaps being TRBD1 or TRBD2 (5 bases each). V was trimmed by 2 bases and J by 3 bases, leaving 13 bases between them. The germline V gene has CDR1 GTSNPN and CDR2 SVGIG (reference sequence). The CDR3 is 15 amino acids. The CDR3 sequence: CAWSPGGAHTGELFF. CDR3 DNA: TGTGCCTGGAGTCCTGGGGGAGCGCACACCGGGGAGCTGTTTTTT.

The chain has TRBV6-5 and TRBJ2-1, with TRBD2 matching over 7 bases. Germline CDR1 reads MNHEY; CDR2 reads SVGAGI. The CDR3 totals 12 residues. V dropped 6 bases and J dropped 9; count of bases not matched to a gene: 5. Here the CDR3 DNA reads TGTGCCAGCAGCCCGGGAGGAGCTGAGCAGTTCTTC. Its translation: CASSPGGAEQFF.

The V gene is TRBV7-9, the J gene TRBJ2-2, with TRBD1 matching over 7 bases. With 5 bases clipped from V and 0 bases from J, the junction kept 15 bases outside the gene matches. The germline CDR1 and CDR2 sequences are SEHNR and FQNEAQ (reference sequence). This CDR3 has 19 residues. The CDR3 DNA sequence: TGTGCCAGCAGCCCGAGGTCCTCGACAGGGACCGCGAACACCGGGGAGCTGTTTTTT. Translating gives CASSPRSSTGTANTGELFF. The full variable domain, in which reference TRBV7-9 and TRBJ2-2 provide the parts outside the CDR3, is DTGVSQNPRHKITKRGQNVTFRCDPISEHNRLYWYRQTLGQGPEFLTYFQNEAQLEKSRLLSDRFSAERPKGSFSTLEIQRTEQGDSAMYLCASSPRSSTGTANTGELFFGEGSRLTVL.

The CDR3 DNA is TGTGCCAGCGGCGGGATCACCGGGGAGCTGTTTTTT. Its translation: CASGGITGELFF. This rearrangement joins TRBV5-6 to TRBJ2-2, with a tentative D call TRBD2 (6 bases). Germline V lookup: CDR1 SGHDT, CDR2 YYEEEE. The CDR3 is 12 residues long. Trimming took off 7 bases at V and 4 bases at J, with 8 bases between the two ends. Supplemented by reference TRBV5-6 and TRBJ2-2, the full variable domain reads DAGVTQSPTHLIKTRGQQVTLRCSPKSGHDTVSWYQQALGQGPQFIFQYYEEEERQRGNFPDRFSGHQFPNYSSELNVNALLLGDSALYLCASGGITGELFFGEGSRLTVL.

The chain uses TRBV13 and TRBJ1-5; D not resolved. CDR3 length equals 16 residues. Germline V gene data show CDR1 as PRHDT and CDR2 as FYEKMQ (reference sequence). V was trimmed by 0 bases and J by 2 bases, leaving 11 bases between them. The CDR3 here is CASSLGGAGGNQPQHF. In DNA form, the CDR3 reads TGTGCCAGCAGCTTAGGGGGCGCTGGTGGCAATCAGCCCCAGCATTTT.

The chain has TRBV29-1 and TRBJ1-2; no definite D call. CDR3 length: 14 amino acids. Per the germline V gene, CDR1 is SQVTM and CDR2 is ANQGSEA. Deletions cut 2 bases from V and 0 bases from J, with 10 bases between. In DNA, the CDR3 is TGCAGCGTTGAATGGTGGGCATCTAACTATGGCTACACCTTC. Its translation is CSVEWWASNYGYTF.

The chain links TRBV11-3 to TRBJ2-7; D is possibly TRBD1 (5 bases). The V and J ends lost 0 bases and 2 bases respectively, with 11 bases between them. The germline gives CDR1 SGHNT, CDR2 YENEEA. The CDR3 runs 15 residues. CDR3 in amino acids: CASSLDSWTPYEQYF. The CDR3 bases are TGTGCCAGCAGCTTAGATAGCTGGACACCCTACGAGCAGTACTTC. Full variable domain (remainder filled in from reference TRBV11-3 and TRBJ2-7): EAGVVQSPRYKIIEKKQPVAFWCNPISGHNTLYWYLQNLGQGPELLIRYENEEAVDDSQLPKDRFSAERLKGVDSTLKIQPAELGDSAVYLCASSLDSWTPYEQYFGPGTRLTVT.

The chain combines TRBV29-1 with TRBJ2-7; TRBD2 agrees at 9 bases. J lost 1 base, V lost 1 base, and 2 bases had no gene match. CDR1 is SQVTM, CDR2 ANQGSEA, per germline. This CDR3 is 14 amino acids long. The chain's CDR3 is CSVEGSGSSYEQYF. CDR3 DNA: TGCAGCGTTGAAGGTAGCGGGAGTTCCTACGAGCAGTACTTC.

This clone was detected once. The genes are TRBV11-2 and TRBJ2-3; perhaps TRBD1 as D (6 bases). CDR1 and CDR2 (germline): SGHAT, FQNNGV. V shed 7 bases and J shed 3 bases, with 14 bases lying between them. This CDR3 has 14 amino acids. The CDR3 sequence: CASNVGQRTDTQYF. In DNA form, the CDR3 reads TGTGCCAGCAATGTGGGACAACGAACAGATACGCAGTATTTT. Using reference TRBV11-2 and TRBJ2-3 for the parts outside the CDR3, the full variable domain is EAGVAQSPRYKIIEKRQSVAFWCNPISGHATLYWYQQILGQGPKLLIQFQNNGVVDDSQLPKDRFSAERLKGVDSTLKIQPAKLEDSAVYLCASNVGQRTDTQYFGPGTRLTVL.

A remark on this clone: The junction and the germline gene differ at one end; a read error may be behind it. This chain uses TRBV2 with TRBJ1-2; D is unresolved. Germline values: CDR1 SNHLY, CDR2 FYNNEI. CDR3 length: 10 residues. The CDR3 sequence is CASRGTAPDF. The DNA for the CDR3 is TGTGCCAGCAGAGGAACCGCCCCTGACTTC.

This chain links TRBV6-5 with TRBJ2-7; 7 bases line up with TRBD2. The CDR3 has 14 amino acids. The V gene's germline CDR1 is MNHEY and CDR2 SVGAGI. V lost 0 bases, J lost 2 bases, and 1 base stayed unmatched. Written as DNA, the CDR3 is TGTGCCAGCAGTTACTCTGGACTAGCCTACGAGCAGTACTTC. Its protein is CASSYSGLAYEQYF.

The genes are TRBV12-5 and TRBJ2-7, with 9 bases identical to TRBD1. The CDR3 runs 13 residues. Trimming at V came to 8 bases and at J to 5 bases, leaving 7 bases not matched to a gene. CDR1 and CDR2 from the germline V gene are LGHNT and FRNRAP. The DNA of the CDR3 is TGTGCTAGTCAGGACAGGGGAGCGGACGAGCAGTACTTC. Translating it yields CASQDRGADEQYF. Complete variable domain (other parts from reference TRBV12-5 and TRBJ2-7): DARVTQTPRHKVTEMGQEVTMRCQPILGHNTVFWYRQTMMQGLELLAYFRNRAPLDDSGMPKDRFSAEMPDATLATLKIQPSEPRDSAVYFCASQDRGADEQYFGPGTRLTVT.

This chain joins TRBV25-1 and TRBJ2-1; 8 bases align to TRBD2. The junction had 5 bases not matched to a gene; V was cut back by 7 bases and J by 9 bases. In germline, CDR1 is MGHDK, CDR2 SYGVNS. This CDR3 has 12 amino acids. CDR3 sequence: CASKSGGLEQFF. The CDR3 bases are TGTGCCAGCAAGAGCGGGGGTCTTGAGCAGTTCTTC. Supplemented by reference TRBV25-1 and TRBJ2-1, the full variable domain reads EADIYQTPRYLVIGTGKKITLECSQTMGHDKMYWYQQDPGMELHLIHYSYGVNSTEKGDLSSESTVSRIRTEHFPLTLESARPSHTSQYLCASKSGGLEQFFGPGTRLTVL.

J is TRBJ1-2 and V is TRBV11-2, with 11 bases that match TRBD1. The CDR3 length is 15 residues. CDR1 is SGHAT, CDR2 FQNNGV, per germline. J lost 1 base, V lost 4 bases, and 2 bases had no gene match. This CDR3 is CASSWTGGDNYGYTF. The CDR3 DNA reads TGTGCCAGCAGCTGGACAGGGGGCGATAACTATGGCTACACCTTC.

This chain joins TRBV6-6 and TRBJ2-2; the D is unclear. The V gene's germline CDR1 is MNHNY and CDR2 SVGAGI (reference sequence). The ends were cut back, 4 bases at V and 4 bases at J, with 13 bases in the middle. The CDR3 extends over 15 amino acids. Here the CDR3 DNA reads TGTGCCAGCAGTTCAATAAGTGTAAGCACCGGGGAGCTGTTTTTT. It yields the protein CASSSISVSTGELFF.